This TCR beta chain was sequenced in a study of OX40 agonist ivuxolimab in advanced cancers. Study-level results: CD4+ and CD8+ blood T cells expanded clonally by week 6 at 0.1 to 3.0 mg/kg.

The CDR3 has 13 residues. V was pared by 5 bases and J by 5 bases, with 12 bases between. Per germline, CDR1 SGHAT and CDR2 FQNNGV. Measured with immunoSEQ multiplex PCR; TCRdb has only the in-frame clones, and not every one. The sample records just under 65,000 clones, about nine tenths being singletons. Note on this clone: Its antigen is as yet unknown. The same CDR3 can be traced to other DNA sequences in this sample.

The V gene is TRBV11-2, the J gene TRBJ2-5, with D perhaps matching TRBD1 or TRBD2 (5 bases each). The TCR sequence derives from an adult with an advanced solid tumor such as melanoma, head and neck, liver or kidney cancer. The specimen comprised CD4+ or CD8+ T cells sorted from blood, sampled in a trial of the OX40 agonist ivuxolimab. CDR3 sequence (DNA): TGTGCCAGCAGCCCGGGACCGGGGGAGACCCAGTACTTC. Translation gives CASSPGPGETQYF.